The 14 T cell receptor beta chains below come from one sample, sequenced in a study of cytomegalovirus exposure and HLA in healthy donors. Primers included in the PCR were 60 Vbeta and 13 Jbeta primers. Sequencing was performed with immunoSEQ multiplex PCR; in TCRdb, only in-frame clones are kept and a portion is missing. The table has about 210,000 clones, about nine tenths seen once. Sequenced material: PBMCs. The receptors originated from a boy under 10 years old in good health and CMV-seronegative.

This chain joins TRBV6-1 and TRBJ2-7; 8 bases agree with TRBD1. The CDR3 sequence is 13 residues long. Germline V lookup: CDR1 MNHNS, CDR2 SASEGT. The trim removed 6 bases at V and 0 bases at J, leaving 1 base unmatched. The CDR3 DNA reads as TGTGCCAGCAGACAGGGGGTCTCCTACGAGCAGTACTTC. Translated, it gives CASRQGVSYEQYF.

The V gene is TRBV11-2, the J gene TRBJ1-2, with TRBD1 matching 7 bases. The CDR3 runs to 13 residues. Germline-derived CDR1 and CDR2 are SGHAT and FQNNGV. V was pared by 3 bases and J by 9 bases, with 7 bases of the junction left unmatched. Written as DNA, the CDR3 is TGTGCCAGCAGCTTCATGGCAGGGGGTAGCTACACCTTC. It translates to CASSFMAGGSYTF.

The chain joins TRBV27 to TRBJ2-5; TRBD1 aligns across 9 bases. V was clipped by 5 bases and J by 5 bases; unmatched bases: 9. The CDR3 is 15 residues long. The germline CDR1 and CDR2 sequences are MNHEY and SMNVEV (reference sequence). DNA of the CDR3: TGTGCCAGCAGTCCCGGGACAGGGAGTTTCGAGACCCAGTACTTC. It codes for CASSPGTGSFETQYF.

This rearrangement joins TRBV28 to TRBJ1-2; 10 nucleotides match TRBD1. Germline V CDR1 and CDR2: MDHEN, SYDVKM. The CDR3 consists of 18 residues. Losses at the gene ends were 3 bases for V and 4 bases for J; bases not matched to a gene: 14. CDR3 protein: CASSLARGTGERGYGYTF. The CDR3 bases are TGTGCCAGCAGTTTGGCCCGCGGGACAGGGGAACGGGGCTATGGCTACACCTTC.

The chain recombines TRBV5-1 with TRBJ2-7, with 11 bases identical to TRBD2. CDR1 SGHRS and CDR2 YFSETQ come from the germline V gene. V gave up 1 base and J gave up 3 bases; unmatched junction bases: 0. The CDR3 spans 14 residues. The DNA of the CDR3 is TGCGCCAGCAGCTTGACTAGCGGGAGCTACGAGCAGTACTTC. It yields the protein CASSLTSGSYEQYF.

The chain uses TRBV28 and TRBJ2-7; no reliable D call. In germline, CDR1 is MDHEN, CDR2 SYDVKM. CDR3 length: 15 amino acids. Trimming removed 3 bases at V and 3 bases at J, with 15 bases between. CDR3 nucleotide sequence: TGTGCCAGCAGTTTTGGTCCGGCGGCGGTCTACGAGCAGTACTTC. Its protein product is CASSFGPAAVYEQYF.

This clone was detected only once. This chain uses TRBV5-1 with TRBJ2-2, with 13 bases lining up with TRBD2. Germline V gene lookup returns CDR1 SGHRS and CDR2 YFSETQ. V gave up 5 bases and J gave up 7 bases; unmatched junction bases: 14. The CDR3 extends over 18 amino acids. CDR3 in amino acids: CASRSGLAGDFVFGELFF. CDR3 nucleotide sequence: TGCGCCAGCAGATCAGGACTAGCGGGGGACTTTGTGTTCGGGGAGCTGTTTTTT.

This chain uses TRBV7-2 with TRBJ1-1; possible D gene TRBD1, 6 bases. Per germline, CDR1 SGHTA and CDR2 FQGNSA. This CDR3 contains 13 residues. V lost 6 bases, J lost 0 bases, and 8 bases lay in between. CDR3 nucleotides: TGTGCCAGCAGTTACAGGGTGAACACTGAAGCTTTCTTT. Amino acids: CASSYRVNTEAFF.

This clone was counted between two and nine times. The rearrangement links TRBV7-8 to TRBJ1-4; D remains ambiguous. The ends were cut back, 5 bases at V and 10 bases at J, with 17 bases in the middle. CDR1 is SGHVS, CDR2 FQNEAQ, per germline. This CDR3 has 14 amino acids. The CDR3 DNA reads as TGTGCCAGCAGCGAAAAGCGGATGGTGGGAAAACTGTTTTTT. Its protein is CASSEKRMVGKLFF. Variable domain in full (rest from reference TRBV7-8 and TRBJ1-4): GAGVSQSPRYKVAKRGQDVALRCDPISGHVSLFWYQQALGQGPEFLTYFQNEAQLDKSGLPSDRFFAERPEGSVSTLKIQRTQQEDSAVYLCASSEKRMVGKLFFGSGTQLSVL.

This chain links TRBV6-1 with TRBJ2-1, with TRBD1 matching over 9 bases. Germline CDR1 and CDR2: MNHNS and SASEGT. The CDR3 is 16 residues long. V shed 3 bases, J shed 7 bases, and the junction held 10 bases outside the gene matches. CDR3 DNA sequence: TGTGCCAGCAGTGATTGGGACAGGGAAATCCCGAATGAGCAGTTCTTC. The encoded protein is CASSDWDREIPNEQFF.

This clone was seen a single time. The chain has TRBV5-1 and TRBJ2-1; D unresolved. CDR3 length equals 12 residues. Germline CDR1 is SGHRS and CDR2 is YFSETQ. V was cut by 4 bases and J by 3 bases, with 5 bases left in between. The chain's CDR3 is CASSPGYNEQFF. The CDR3 DNA follows: TGCGCCAGCAGCCCCGGCTACAATGAGCAGTTCTTC.

This chain links TRBV6-5 with TRBJ1-1; TRBD1 might be the D (5 bases). The CDR3 extends over 13 amino acids. With 4 bases removed from V and 5 bases from J, the gap between germline ends came to 11 bases. Germline CDR1 is MNHEY and CDR2 is SVGAGI. The CDR3 sequence: CASSFSGRTEAFF. CDR3 nucleotide sequence: TGTGCCAGCAGTTTCTCAGGGAGAACTGAAGCTTTCTTT.

The chain joins TRBV28 to TRBJ2-1; weak D call: TRBD2 (8 bases). The V end was cut by 2 bases, the J end by 9 bases, with 17 bases between. The CDR3 sequence is 15 residues long. Per germline, CDR1 MDHEN and CDR2 SYDVKM. CDR3 nucleotides: TGTGCCAGCAGTTTAAGGGGGCTCAGCGGGAGTGAGCAGTTCTTC. It is translated as CASSLRGLSGSEQFF.

This chain connects TRBV30 to TRBJ2-7, with D possibly TRBD2 on 6 matching bases. This CDR3 spans 16 amino acids. V was cut by 4 bases and J by 1 base, with 20 bases left in between. Germline CDR1 and CDR2: GTSNPN and SVGIG (reference sequence). The CDR3 here is CAWTTPGEGASYEQYF. CDR3 DNA sequence: TGTGCCTGGACCACCCCGGGAGAGGGAGCGTCCTACGAGCAGTACTTC.